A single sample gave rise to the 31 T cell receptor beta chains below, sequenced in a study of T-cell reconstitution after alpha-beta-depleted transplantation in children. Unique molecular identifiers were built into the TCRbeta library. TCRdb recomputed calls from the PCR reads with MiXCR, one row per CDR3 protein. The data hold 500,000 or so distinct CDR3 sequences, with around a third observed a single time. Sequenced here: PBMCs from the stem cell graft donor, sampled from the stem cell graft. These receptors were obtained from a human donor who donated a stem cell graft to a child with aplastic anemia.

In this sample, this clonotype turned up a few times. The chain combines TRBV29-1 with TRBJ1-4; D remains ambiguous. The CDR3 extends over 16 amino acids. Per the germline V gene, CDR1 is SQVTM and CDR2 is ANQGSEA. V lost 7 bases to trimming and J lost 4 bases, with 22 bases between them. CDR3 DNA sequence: TGCAGCGCAGCGTTCCTTCCGGGGTGGAATAATGAAAAACTGTTTTTT. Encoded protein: CSAAFLPGWNNEKLFF.

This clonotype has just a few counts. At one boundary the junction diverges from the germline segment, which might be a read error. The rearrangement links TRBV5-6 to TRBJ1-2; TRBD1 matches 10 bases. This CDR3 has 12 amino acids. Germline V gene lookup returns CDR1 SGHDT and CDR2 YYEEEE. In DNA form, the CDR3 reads TGTGCCAGCAGCTTCGGGACAGGGGAAAATTACTTC. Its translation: CASSFGTGENYF.

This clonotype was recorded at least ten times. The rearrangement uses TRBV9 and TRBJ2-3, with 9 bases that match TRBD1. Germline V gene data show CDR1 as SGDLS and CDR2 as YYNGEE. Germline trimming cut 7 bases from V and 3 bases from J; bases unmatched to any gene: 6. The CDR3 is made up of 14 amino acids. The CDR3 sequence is CASSPGQGTDTQYF. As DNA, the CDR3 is TGTGCCAGCTCACCGGGACAGGGAACAGATACGCAGTATTTT.

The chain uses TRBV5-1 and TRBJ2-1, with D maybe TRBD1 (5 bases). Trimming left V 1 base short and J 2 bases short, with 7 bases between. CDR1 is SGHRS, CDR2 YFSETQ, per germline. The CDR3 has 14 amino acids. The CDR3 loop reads CASSLSDTYNEQFF. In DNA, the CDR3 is TGCGCCAGCAGCTTGTCGGACACCTACAATGAGCAGTTCTTC.

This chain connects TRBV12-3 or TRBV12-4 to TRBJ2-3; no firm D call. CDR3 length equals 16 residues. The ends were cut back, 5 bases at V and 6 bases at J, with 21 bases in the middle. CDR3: CASSRAYGRTVDTQYF. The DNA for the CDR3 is TGTGCCAGCAGTCGGGCTTACGGACGAACGGTGGATACGCAGTATTTT.

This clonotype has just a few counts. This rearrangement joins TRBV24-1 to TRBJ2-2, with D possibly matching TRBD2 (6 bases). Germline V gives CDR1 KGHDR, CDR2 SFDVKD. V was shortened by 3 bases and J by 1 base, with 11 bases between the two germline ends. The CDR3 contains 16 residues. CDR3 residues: CATSDQGGKNTGELFF. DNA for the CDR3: TGTGCCACCAGTGATCAAGGAGGGAAGAACACCGGGGAGCTGTTTTTT.

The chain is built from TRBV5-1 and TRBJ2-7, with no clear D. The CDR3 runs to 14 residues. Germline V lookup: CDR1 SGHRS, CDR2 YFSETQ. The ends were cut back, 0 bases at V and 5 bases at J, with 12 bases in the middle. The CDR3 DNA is TGCGCCAGCAGCTTGGTTCTATCTCCCAACGAGCAGTACTTC. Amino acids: CASSLVLSPNEQYF.

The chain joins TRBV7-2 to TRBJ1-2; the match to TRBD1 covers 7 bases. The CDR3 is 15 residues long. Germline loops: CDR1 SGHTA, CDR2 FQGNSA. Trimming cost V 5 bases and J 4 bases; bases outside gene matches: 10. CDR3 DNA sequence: TGTGCCAGCAGCCCCCAGGGGGGGGCCCGCTATGGCTACACCTTC. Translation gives CASSPQGGARYGYTF.

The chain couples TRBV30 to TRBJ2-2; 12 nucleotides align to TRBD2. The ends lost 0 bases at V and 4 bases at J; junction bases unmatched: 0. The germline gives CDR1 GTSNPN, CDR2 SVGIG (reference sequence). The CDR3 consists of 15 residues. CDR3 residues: CAWSVGLAGTGELFF. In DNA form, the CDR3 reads TGTGCCTGGAGTGTGGGACTAGCGGGCACCGGGGAGCTGTTTTTT.

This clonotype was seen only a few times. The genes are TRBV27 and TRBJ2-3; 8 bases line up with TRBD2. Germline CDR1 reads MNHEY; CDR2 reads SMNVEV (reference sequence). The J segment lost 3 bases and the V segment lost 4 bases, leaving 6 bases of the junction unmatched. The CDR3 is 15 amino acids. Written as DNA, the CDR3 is TGTGCCAGCAGTTCTTTAGGCGGGAGGACAGATACGCAGTATTTT. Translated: CASSSLGGRTDTQYF.

The CDR3 here is CASSQVRLANEQFF. The CDR3 nucleotides read TGTGCCAGCAGCCAAGTCCGACTAGCAAATGAGCAGTTCTTC. This sequence joins TRBV14 and TRBJ2-1; TRBD2 matches at 7 bases. The CDR3 has 14 amino acids. After removal of 1 base from V and 7 bases from J, the junction contained 4 bases not matched to a gene. Germline V CDR1 and CDR2: SGHDN, FVKESK.

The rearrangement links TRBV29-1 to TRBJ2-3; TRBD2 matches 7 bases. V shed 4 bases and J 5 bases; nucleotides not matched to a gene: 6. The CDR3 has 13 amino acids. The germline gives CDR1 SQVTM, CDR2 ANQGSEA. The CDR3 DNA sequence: TGCAGCGTTGGGCGGGAGATAAGAGATACGCAGTATTTT. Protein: CSVGREIRDTQYF.

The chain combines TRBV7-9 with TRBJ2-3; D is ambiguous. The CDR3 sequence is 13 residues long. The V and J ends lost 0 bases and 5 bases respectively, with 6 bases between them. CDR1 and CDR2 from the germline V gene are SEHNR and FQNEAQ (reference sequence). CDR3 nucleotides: TGTGCCAGCAGCTTAGCGCTTCTAGATACGCAGTATTTT. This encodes CASSLALLDTQYF. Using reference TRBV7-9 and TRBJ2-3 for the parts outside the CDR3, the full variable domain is DTGVSQNPRHKITKRGQNVTFRCDPISEHNRLYWYRQTLGQGPEFLTYFQNEAQLEKSRLLSDRFSAERPKGSFSTLEIQRTEQGDSAMYLCASSLALLDTQYFGPGTRLTVL.

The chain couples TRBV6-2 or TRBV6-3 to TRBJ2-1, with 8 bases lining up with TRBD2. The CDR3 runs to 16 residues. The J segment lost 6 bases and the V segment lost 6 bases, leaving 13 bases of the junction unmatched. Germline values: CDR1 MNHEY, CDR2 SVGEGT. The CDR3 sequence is CASSFPTSGAFNEQFF. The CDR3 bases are TGTGCCAGCAGCTTCCCTACTAGCGGAGCGTTCAATGAGCAGTTCTTC.

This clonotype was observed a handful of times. The CDR3 bases are TGCAGCGTTCCCACAGCGGTGGATGAAAAACTGTTTTTT. Translation: CSVPTAVDEKLFF. The chain links TRBV29-1 to TRBJ1-4; D is undetermined. CDR1 SQVTM and CDR2 ANQGSEA come from the germline V gene. CDR3 length: 13 residues. V lost 5 bases and J 6 bases, leaving 13 bases between the germline ends.

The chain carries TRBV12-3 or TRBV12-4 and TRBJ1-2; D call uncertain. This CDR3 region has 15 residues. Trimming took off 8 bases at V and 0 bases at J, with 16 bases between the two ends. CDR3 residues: CASGRRINTNYGYTF. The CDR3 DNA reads TGTGCCAGCGGACGTAGGATAAACACTAACTATGGCTACACCTTC.

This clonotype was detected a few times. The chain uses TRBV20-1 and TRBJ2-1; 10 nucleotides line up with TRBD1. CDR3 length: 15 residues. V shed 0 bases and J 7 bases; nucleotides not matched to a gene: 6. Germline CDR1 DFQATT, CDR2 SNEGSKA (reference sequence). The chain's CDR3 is CSARDLTGGRNEQFF. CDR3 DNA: TGCAGTGCTAGAGATCTGACAGGGGGCCGGAATGAGCAGTTCTTC.

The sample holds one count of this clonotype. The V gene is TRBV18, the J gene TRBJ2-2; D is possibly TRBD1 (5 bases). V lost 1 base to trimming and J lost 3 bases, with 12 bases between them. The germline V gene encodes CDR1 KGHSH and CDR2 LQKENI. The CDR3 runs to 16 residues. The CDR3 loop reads CASSPLKGPDTGELFF. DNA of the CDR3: TGTGCCAGCTCACCACTCAAGGGGCCGGACACCGGGGAGCTGTTTTTT.

The CDR3 sequence: CASSLAVGNTEAFF. Written as DNA, the CDR3 is TGTGCCAGCAGCCTGGCCGTGGGAAACACTGAAGCTTTCTTT. The V gene is TRBV7-2, the J gene TRBJ1-1; D not resolved. The V end lost 5 bases, the J end lost 2 bases, and 12 bases lay between the germline ends. The CDR3 consists of 14 residues. CDR1 is SGHTA and CDR2 is FQGNSA in the germline V gene.

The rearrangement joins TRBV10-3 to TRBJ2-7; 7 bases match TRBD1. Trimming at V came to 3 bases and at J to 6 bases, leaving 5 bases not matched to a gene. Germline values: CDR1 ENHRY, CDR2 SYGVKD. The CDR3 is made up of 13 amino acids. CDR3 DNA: TGTGCCATCAGTGATACAGGGGCTGGCGAGCAGTACGTC. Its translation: CAISDTGAGEQYV.

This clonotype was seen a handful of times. The CDR3 protein is CASSRDRASNQPQHF. CDR3 in DNA: TGTGCCAGCAGTCGGGACAGGGCGTCAAATCAGCCCCAGCATTTT. This chain links TRBV2 with TRBJ1-5; 9 bases fit TRBD1. The ends lost 5 bases at V and 4 bases at J; junction bases unmatched: 6. The CDR3 length is 15 residues. Germline values: CDR1 SNHLY, CDR2 FYNNEI.

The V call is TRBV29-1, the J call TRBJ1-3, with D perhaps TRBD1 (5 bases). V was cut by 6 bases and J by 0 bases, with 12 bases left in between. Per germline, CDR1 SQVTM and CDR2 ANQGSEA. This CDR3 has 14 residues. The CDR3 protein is CSVAGTSSGNTIYF. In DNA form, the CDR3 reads TGCAGCGTAGCCGGGACTAGCTCTGGAAACACCATATATTTT.

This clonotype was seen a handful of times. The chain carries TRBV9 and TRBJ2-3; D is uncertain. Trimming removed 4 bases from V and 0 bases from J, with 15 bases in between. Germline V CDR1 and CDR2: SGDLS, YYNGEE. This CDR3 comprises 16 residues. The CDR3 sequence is CASSPVDWPSTDTQYF. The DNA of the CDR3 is TGTGCCAGCAGCCCAGTAGACTGGCCCAGCACAGATACGCAGTATTTT.

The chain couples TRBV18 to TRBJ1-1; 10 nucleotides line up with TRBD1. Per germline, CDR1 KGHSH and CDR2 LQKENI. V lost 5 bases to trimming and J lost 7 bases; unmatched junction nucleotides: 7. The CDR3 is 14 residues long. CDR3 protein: CASSATGGSIEAFF. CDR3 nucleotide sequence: TGTGCCAGCTCAGCGACAGGGGGCTCTATTGAAGCTTTCTTT. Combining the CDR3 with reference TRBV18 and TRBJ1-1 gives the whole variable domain NAGVMQNPRHLVRRRGQEARLRCSPMKGHSHVYWYRQLPEEGLKFMVYLQKENIIDESGMPKERFSAEFPKEGPSILRIQQVVRGDSAAYFCASSATGGSIEAFFGQGTRLTVV.

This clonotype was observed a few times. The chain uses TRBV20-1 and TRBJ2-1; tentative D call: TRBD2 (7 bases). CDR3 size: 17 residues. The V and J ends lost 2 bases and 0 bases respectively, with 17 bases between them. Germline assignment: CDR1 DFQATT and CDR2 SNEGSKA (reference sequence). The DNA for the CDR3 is TGCAGTGCTAGACCTGATCGGCGGGGGCCCTCCTACAATGAGCAGTTCTTC. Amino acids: CSARPDRRGPSYNEQFF.

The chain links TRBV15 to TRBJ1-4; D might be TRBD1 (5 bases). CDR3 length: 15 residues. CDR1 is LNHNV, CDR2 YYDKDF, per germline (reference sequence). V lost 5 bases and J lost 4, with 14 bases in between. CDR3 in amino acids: CATSAKAGFNEKLFF. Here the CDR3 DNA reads TGTGCCACCAGCGCAAAGGCAGGGTTTAATGAAAAACTGTTTTTT.

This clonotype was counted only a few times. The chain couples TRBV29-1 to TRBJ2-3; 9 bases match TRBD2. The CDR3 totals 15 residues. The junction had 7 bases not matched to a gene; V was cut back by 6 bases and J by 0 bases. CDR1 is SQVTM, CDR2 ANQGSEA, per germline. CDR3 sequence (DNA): TGCAGCGTCCGAGGTGCGGGAGGGAGCACAGATACGCAGTATTTT. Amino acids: CSVRGAGGSTDTQYF.

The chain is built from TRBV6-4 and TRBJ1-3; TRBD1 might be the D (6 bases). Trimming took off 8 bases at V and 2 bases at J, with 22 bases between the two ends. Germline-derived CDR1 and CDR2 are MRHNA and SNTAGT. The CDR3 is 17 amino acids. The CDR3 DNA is TGTGCCAGCTCACCTGGTCGGGAGGGGGGGCCTGGAAACACCATATATTTT. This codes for CASSPGREGGPGNTIYF.

The CDR3, as DNA: TGTGCCAGCAGCTTATGGGCAAACTACGAGCAGTACGTC. This gives the protein CASSLWANYEQYV. The chain uses TRBV7-2 and TRBJ2-7; D is unresolved. V was pared by 2 bases and J by 3 bases, with 8 bases between. CDR1 SGHTA and CDR2 FQGNSA come from the germline V gene. CDR3 size: 13 residues.

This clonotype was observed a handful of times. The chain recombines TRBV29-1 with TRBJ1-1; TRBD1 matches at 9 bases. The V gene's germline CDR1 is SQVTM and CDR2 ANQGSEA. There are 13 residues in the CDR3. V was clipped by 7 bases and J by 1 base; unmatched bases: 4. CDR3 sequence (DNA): TGCAGCGCCCGACAGGGGGGGAACACTGAAGCTTTCTTT. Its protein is CSARQGGNTEAFF.

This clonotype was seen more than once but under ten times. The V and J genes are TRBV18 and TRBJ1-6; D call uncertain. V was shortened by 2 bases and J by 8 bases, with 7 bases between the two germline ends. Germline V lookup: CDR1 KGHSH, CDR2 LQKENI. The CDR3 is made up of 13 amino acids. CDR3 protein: CASSPTEYSPLHF. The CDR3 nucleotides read TGTGCCAGCTCACCAACGGAGTATTCACCCCTCCACTTT.